This T cell receptor (beta chain) emerged from a study of cytomegalovirus exposure and HLA in healthy donors. The study sampled nominally healthy donors, though unrecorded immune exposures were likely. Study findings and constraints: It was likely that a cluster of highly shared sequence variants was a sequencing artifact. A later analysis linked a missense variant in DCLRE1C to the trimming of TCR beta V and J genes. According to a later analysis, most TCR beta chains associated with CMV appeared HLA-restricted.

With respect to this clone: Its specificity is unknown.

The CDR3 length is 16 residues. PCR was performed using 60 Vbeta and 13 Jbeta primers. The table came from immunoSEQ multiplex PCR; TCRdb's copy has only in-frame clones and leaves some out. The sample lists approximately 130,000 clones, over 70% occurring once. This sequence joins TRBV12-1 and TRBJ2-7; the D call of TRBD1 is as the table states it, not checked on the DNA. TRBV12-1 is given as a pseudogene. The clonotype comes from a woman aged 40 to 49 in good health and CMV-seropositive. The sequenced material came from PBMCs. The CDR3 loop reads CASSHSPGQASYEQYF. The CDR3 bases are TGTGCCAGCAGTCATAGCCCGGGACAGGCCTCCTACGAGCAGTACTTC.